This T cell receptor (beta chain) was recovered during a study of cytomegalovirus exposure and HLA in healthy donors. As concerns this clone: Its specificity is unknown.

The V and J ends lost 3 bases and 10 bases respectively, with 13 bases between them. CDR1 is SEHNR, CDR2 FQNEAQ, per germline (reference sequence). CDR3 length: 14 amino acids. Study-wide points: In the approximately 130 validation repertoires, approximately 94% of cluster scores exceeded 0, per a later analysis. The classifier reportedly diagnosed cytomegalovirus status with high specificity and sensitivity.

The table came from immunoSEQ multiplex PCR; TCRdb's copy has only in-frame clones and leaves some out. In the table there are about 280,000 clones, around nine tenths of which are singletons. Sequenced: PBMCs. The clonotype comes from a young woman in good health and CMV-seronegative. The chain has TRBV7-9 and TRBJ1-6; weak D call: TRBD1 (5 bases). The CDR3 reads CASSFGGYLSPLHF. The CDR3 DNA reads TGTGCCAGCAGCTTCGGGGGTTATCTCTCACCCCTCCACTTT.